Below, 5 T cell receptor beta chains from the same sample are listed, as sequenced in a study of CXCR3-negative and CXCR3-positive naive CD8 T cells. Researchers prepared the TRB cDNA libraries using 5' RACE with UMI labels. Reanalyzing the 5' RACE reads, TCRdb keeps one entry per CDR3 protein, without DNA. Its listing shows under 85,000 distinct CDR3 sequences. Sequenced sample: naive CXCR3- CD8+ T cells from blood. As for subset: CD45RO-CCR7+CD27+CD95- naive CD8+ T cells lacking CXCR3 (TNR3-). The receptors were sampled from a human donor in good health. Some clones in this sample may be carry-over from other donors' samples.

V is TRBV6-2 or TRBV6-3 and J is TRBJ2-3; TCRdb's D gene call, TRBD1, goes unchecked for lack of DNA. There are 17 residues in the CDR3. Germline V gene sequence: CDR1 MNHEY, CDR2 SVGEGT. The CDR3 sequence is CASSTRPGALGWDTQYF.

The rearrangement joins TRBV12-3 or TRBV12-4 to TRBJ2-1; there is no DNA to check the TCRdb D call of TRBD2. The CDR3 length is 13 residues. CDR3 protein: CASSSGLSNEQFF.

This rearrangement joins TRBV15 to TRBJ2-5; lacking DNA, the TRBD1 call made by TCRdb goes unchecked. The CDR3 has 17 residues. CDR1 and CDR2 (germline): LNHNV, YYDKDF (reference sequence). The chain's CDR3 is CATSRDLRGGGVETQYF.

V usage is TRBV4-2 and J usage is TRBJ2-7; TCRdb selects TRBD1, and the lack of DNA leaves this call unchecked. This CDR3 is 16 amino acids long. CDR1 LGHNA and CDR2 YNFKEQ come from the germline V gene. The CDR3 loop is CASSQPAGTGGIEQYF.

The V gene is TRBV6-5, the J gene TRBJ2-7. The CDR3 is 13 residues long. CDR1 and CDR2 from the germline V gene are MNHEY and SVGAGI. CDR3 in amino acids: CASSYGGHYEQYF.